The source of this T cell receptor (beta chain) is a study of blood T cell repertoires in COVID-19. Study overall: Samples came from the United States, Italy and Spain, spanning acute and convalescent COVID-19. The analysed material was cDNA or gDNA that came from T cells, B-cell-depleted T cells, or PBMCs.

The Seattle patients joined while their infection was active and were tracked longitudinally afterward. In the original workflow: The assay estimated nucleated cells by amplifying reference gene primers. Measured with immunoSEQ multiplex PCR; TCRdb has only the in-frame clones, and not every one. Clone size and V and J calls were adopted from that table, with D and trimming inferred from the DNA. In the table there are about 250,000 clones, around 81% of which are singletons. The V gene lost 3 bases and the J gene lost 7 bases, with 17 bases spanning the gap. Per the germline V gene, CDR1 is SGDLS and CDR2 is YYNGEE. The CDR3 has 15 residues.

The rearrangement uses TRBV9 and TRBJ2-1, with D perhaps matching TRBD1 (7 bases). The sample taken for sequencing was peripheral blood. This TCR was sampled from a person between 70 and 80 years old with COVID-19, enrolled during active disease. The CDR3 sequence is CASSGAPTGRNEQFF. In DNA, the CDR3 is TGTGCCAGCAGCGGCGCCCCGACAGGGAGGAATGAGCAGTTCTTC.